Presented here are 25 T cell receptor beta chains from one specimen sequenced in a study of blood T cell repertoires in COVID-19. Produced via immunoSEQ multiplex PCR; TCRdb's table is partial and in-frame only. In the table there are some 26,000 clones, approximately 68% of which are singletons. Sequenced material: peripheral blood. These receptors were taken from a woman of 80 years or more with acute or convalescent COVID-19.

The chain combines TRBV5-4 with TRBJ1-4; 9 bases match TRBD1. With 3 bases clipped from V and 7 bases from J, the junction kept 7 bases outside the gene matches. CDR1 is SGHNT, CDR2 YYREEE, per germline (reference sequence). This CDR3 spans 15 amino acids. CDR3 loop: CASSSAGQGVEKLFF. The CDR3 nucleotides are TGTGCCAGCAGCTCGGCGGGACAGGGAGTTGAAAAACTGTTTTTT.

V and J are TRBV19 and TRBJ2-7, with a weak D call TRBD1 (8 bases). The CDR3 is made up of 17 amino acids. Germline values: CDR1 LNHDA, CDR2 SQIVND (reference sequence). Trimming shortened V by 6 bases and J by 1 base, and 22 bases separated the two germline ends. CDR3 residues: CASRTSPGWDRSYEQYF. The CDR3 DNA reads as TGTGCCAGTAGGACTAGCCCGGGGTGGGACAGGTCCTACGAGCAGTACTTC.

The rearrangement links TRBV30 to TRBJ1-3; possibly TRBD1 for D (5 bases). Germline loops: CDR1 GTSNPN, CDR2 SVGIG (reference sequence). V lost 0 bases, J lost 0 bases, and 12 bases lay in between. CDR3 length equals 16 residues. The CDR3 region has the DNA TGTGCCTGGAGTGTGCGGGGGTTACTCTCTGGAAACACCATATATTTT. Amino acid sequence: CAWSVRGLLSGNTIYF.

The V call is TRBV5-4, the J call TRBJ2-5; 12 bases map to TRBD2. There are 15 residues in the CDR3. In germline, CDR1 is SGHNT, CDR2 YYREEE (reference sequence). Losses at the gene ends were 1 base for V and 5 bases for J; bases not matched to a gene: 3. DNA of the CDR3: TGTGCCAGCAGCTTGCCTAGCGGGGGGGTTGAGACCCAGTACTTC. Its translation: CASSLPSGGVETQYF.

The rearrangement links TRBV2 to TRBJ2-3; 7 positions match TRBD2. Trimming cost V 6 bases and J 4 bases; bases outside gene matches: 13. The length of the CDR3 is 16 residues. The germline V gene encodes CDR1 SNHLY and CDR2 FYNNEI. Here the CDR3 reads CASSTSGVGSADTQYF. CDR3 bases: TGTGCCAGCAGCACCAGCGGGGTCGGCAGCGCAGATACGCAGTATTTT.

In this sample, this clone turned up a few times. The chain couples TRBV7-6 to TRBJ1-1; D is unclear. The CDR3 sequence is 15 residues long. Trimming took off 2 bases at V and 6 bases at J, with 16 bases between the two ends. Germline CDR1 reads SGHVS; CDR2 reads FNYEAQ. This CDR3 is CASSLFSGGWAEAFF. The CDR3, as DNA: TGTGCCAGCAGCTTATTCTCGGGTGGGTGGGCTGAAGCTTTCTTT.

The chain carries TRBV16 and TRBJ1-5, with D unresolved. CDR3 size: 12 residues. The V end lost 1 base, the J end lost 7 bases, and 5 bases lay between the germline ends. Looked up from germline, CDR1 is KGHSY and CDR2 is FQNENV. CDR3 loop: CASSQFLQPQHF. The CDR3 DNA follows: TGTGCCAGCAGCCAATTTCTGCAGCCCCAGCATTTT. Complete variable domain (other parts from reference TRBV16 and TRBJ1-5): GEEVAQTPKHLVRGEGQKAKLYCAPIKGHSYVFWYQQVLKNEFKFLISFQNENVFDETGMPKERFSAKCLPNSPCSLEIQATKLEDSAVYFCASSQFLQPQHFGDGTRLSIL.

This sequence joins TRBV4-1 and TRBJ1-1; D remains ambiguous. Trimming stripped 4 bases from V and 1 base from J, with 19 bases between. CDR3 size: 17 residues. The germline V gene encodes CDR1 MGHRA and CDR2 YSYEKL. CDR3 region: CASSLERAREGNTEAFF. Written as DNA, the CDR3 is TGCGCCAGCAGCCTCGAGAGGGCACGCGAAGGGAACACTGAAGCTTTCTTT.

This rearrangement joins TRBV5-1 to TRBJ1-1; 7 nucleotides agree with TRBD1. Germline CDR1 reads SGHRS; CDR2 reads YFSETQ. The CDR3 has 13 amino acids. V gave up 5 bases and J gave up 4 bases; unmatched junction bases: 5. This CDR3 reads CASRTGSGTEAFF. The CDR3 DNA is TGCGCCAGCAGGACAGGGAGCGGCACTGAAGCTTTCTTT.

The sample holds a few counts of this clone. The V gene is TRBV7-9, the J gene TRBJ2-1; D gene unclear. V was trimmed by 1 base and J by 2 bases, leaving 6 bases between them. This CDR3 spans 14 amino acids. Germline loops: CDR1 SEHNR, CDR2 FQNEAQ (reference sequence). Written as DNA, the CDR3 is TGTGCCAGCAGCTTAGTCGCGGCCTACAATGAGCAGTTCTTC. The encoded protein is CASSLVAAYNEQFF. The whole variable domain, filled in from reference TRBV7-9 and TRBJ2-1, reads DTGVSQNPRHKITKRGQNVTFRCDPISEHNRLYWYRQTLGQGPEFLTYFQNEAQLEKSRLLSDRFSAERPKGSFSTLEIQRTEQGDSAMYLCASSLVAAYNEQFFGPGTRLTVL.

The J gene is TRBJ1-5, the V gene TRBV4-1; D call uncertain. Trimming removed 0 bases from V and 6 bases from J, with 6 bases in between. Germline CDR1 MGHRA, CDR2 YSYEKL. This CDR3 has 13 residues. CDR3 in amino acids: CASSQDGSQPQHF. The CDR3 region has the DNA TGCGCCAGCAGCCAAGATGGGAGTCAGCCCCAGCATTTT.

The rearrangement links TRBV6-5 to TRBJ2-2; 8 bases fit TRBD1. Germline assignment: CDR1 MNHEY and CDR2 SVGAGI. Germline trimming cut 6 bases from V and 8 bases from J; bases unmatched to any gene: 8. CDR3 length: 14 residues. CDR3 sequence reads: CASRDTGGTGELFF. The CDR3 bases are TGTGCCAGCAGAGATACAGGGGGTACTGGGGAGCTGTTTTTT.

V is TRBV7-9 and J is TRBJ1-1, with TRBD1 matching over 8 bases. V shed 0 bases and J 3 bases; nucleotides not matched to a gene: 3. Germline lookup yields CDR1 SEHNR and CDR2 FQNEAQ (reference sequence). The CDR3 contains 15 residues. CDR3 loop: CASSLAMTGDTEAFF. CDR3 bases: TGTGCCAGCAGCTTAGCGATGACAGGGGACACTGAAGCTTTCTTT.

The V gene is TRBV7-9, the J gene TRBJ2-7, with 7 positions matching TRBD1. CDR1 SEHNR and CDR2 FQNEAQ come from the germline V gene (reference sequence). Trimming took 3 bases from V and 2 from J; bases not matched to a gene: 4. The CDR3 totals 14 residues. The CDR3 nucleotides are TGTGCCAGCAGCTTGACAGGGAACCCCTACGAGCAGTACTTC. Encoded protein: CASSLTGNPYEQYF.

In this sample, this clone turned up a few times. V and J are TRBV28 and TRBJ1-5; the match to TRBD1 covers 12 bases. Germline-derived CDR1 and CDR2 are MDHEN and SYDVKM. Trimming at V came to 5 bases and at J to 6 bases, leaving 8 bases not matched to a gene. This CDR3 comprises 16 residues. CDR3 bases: TGTGCCAGCAGTCCCGGGACAGGGGGCTTCGGTCAGCCCCAGCATTTT. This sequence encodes CASSPGTGGFGQPQHF.

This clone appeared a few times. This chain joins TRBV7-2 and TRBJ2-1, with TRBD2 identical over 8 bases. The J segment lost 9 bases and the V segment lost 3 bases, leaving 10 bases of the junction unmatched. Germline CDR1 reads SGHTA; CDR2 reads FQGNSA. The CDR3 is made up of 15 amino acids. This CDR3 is CASSFRREGSAEQFF. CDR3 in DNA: TGTGCCAGCAGCTTTAGACGGGAGGGTAGCGCTGAGCAGTTCTTC. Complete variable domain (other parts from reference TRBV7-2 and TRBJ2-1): GAGVSQSPSNKVTEKGKDVELRCDPISGHTALYWYRQSLGQGLEFLIYFQGNSAPDKSGLPSDRFSAERTGGSVSTLTIQRTQQEDSAVYLCASSFRREGSAEQFFGPGTRLTVL.

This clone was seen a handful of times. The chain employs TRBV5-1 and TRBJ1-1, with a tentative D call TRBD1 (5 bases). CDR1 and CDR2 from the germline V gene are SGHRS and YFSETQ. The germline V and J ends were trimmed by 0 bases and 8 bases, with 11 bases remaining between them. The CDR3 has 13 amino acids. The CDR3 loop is CASSLGGTREAFF. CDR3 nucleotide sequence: TGCGCCAGCAGCTTGGGGGGGACTAGGGAAGCTTTCTTT.

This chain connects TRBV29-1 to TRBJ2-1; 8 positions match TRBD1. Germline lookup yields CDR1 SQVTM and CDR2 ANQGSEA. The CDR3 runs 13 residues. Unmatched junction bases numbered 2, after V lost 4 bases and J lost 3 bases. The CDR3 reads CSVGQGNYNEQFF. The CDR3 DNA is TGCAGCGTTGGACAGGGGAACTACAATGAGCAGTTCTTC.

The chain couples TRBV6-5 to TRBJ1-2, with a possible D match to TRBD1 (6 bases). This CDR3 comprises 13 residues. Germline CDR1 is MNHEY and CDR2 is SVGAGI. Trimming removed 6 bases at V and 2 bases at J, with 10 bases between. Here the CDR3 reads CASSAGANYGYTF. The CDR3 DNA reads TGTGCCAGCAGCGCGGGGGCGAACTATGGCTACACCTTC.

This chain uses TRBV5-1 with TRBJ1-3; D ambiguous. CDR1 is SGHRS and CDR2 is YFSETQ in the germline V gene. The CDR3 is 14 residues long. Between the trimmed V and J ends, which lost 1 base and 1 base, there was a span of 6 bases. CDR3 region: CASSLTVSGNTIYF. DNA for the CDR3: TGCGCCAGCAGCTTGACAGTTTCTGGAAACACCATATATTTT.

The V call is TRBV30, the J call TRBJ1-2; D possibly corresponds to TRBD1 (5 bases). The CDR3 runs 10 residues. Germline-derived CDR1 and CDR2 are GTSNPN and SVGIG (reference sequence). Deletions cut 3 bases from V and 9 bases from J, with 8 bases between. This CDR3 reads CAWSDSSYTF. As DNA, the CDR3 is TGTGCCTGGAGCGACAGTAGCTACACCTTC.

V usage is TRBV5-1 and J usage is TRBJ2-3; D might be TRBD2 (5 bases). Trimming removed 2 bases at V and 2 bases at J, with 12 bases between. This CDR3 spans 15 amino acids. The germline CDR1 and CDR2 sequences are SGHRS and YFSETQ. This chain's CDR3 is CASSFVPDSTDTQYF. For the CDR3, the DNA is TGCGCCAGCAGCTTCGTCCCGGACTCCACAGATACGCAGTATTTT. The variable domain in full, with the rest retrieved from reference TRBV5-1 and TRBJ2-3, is KAGVTQTPRYLIKTRGQQVTLSCSPISGHRSVSWYQQTPGQGLQFLFEYFSETQRNKGNFPGRFSGRQFSNSRSEMNVSTLELGDSALYLCASSFVPDSTDTQYFGPGTRLTVL.

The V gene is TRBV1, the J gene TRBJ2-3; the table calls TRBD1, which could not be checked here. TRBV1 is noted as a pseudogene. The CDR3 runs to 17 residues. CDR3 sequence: CTSSQSVNGGAGDTQYF. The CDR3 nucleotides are TGCACCAGCAGCCAATCAGTTAATGGGGGCGCGGGAGATACGCAGTATTTT.

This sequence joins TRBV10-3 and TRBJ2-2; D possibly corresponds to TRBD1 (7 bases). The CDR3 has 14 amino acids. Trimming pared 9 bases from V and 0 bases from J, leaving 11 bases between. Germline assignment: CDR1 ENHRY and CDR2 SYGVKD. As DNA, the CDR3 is TGTGCCATTTCAGGGGGGTCGAACACCGGGGAGCTGTTTTTT. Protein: CAISGGSNTGELFF.

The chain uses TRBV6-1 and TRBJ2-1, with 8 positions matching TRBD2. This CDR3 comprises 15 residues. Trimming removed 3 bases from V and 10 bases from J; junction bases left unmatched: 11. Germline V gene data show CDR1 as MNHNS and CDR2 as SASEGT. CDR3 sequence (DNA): TGTGCCAGCAGTGATAGGGCGGGAGGAGCAGGCGAGCAGTTCTTC. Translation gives CASSDRAGGAGEQFF.